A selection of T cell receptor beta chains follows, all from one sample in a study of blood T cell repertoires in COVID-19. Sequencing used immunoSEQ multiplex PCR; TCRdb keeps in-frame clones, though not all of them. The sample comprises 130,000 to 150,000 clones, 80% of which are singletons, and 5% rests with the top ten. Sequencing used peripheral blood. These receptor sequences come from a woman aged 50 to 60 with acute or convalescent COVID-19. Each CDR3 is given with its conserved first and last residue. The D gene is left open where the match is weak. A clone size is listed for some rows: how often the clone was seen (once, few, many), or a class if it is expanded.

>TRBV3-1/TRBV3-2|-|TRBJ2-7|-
TGTGCCAGCAGCGGCGGGGCCCTATACGAGCAGTACTTC
CASSGGALYEQYF
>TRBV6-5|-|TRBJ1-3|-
TGTGCCAGCAGTTACTCGAGCAGGGCTGGAAACACCATATATTTT
CASSYSSRAGNTIYF
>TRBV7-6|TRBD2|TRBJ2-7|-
TGTGCCAGCAGCCCCAGGGCGGGGACTAATATCGAGCAGTACTTC
CASSPRAGTNIEQYF
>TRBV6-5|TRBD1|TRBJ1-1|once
TGTGCCAGCAGTTACGGGACAGGGGTAAAAGCTTTCTTT
CASSYGTGVKAFF
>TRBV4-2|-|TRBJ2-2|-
TGTGCCAGCAGCCAAGTGGCGCAGGGCACCGGGGAGCTGTTTTTT
CASSQVAQGTGELFF
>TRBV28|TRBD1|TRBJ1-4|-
TGTGCCAGCAAGCCGACAGGGGGCTTTGAAAAACTGTTTTTT
CASKPTGGFEKLFF
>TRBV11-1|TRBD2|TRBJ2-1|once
TGTGCCAGCAGCAGCCTAGCGGGGGCACGCTACAATGAGCAGTTCTTC
CASSSLAGARYNEQFF
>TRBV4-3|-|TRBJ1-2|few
TGCGCCAGCAGCCAAGATCATCCACCGGACTATGGCTACACCTTC
CASSQDHPPDYGYTF
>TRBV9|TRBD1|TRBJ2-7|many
TGTGCCAGCAGCCCCAACAGGGACAGGGTCGACGAGCAGTACTTC
CASSPNRDRVDEQYF
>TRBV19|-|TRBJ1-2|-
TGTGCCACCGCGCCAGGGAATAACTATGGCTACACCTTC
CATAPGNNYGYTF
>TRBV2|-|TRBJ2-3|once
TGTGCCAGCAGTCGAGGAGTTGGAGATACGCAGTATTTT
CASSRGVGDTQYF
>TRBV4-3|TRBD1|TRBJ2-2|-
TGCGCCAGCAGCCAAACAGGGGCGAACACCGGGGAGCTGTTTTTT
CASSQTGANTGELFF
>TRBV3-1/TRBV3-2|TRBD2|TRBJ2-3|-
TGTGCCAGCAGCCAAGTAGGGCAGCGGGGGGCAGATACGCAGTATTTT
CASSQVGQRGADTQYF
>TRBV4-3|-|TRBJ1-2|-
TGCGCCAGCAGCCAAGAATTATTCGGCTATGGCTACACCTTC
CASSQELFGYGYTF
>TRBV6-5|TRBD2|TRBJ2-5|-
TGTGCCAGCAGCCCCGGGCTAGCGGGGGAGACCCAGTACTTC
CASSPGLAGETQYF
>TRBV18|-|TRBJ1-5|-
TGTGCCAGCTCACCTCCGACCGAACAGAGGCCCCAGCATTTT
CASSPPTEQRPQHF
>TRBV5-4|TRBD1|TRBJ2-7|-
TGTGCCAGCAGTTTCCGCCCCACAGGGGATGAGCAGTACTTC
CASSFRPTGDEQYF
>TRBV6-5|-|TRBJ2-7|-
TGTGCCACCATCCATCCGGCACAGAGCTACGAGCAGTACTTC
CATIHPAQSYEQYF
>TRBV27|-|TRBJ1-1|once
TGTGCCAGCAGTGCTGCGGGCGGGGGAGGCACTGAAGCTTTCTTT
CASSAAGGGGTEAFF
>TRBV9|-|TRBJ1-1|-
TGTGCCAGCAGCGCGGGGACTGAAGCTTTCTTT
CASSAGTEAFF
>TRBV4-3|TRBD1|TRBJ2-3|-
TGCGCCAGCAGCCAATGGACAGGGGGAAGAACAGATACGCAGTATTTT
CASSQWTGGRTDTQYF
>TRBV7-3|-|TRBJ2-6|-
TGTGCCAGCAGCCTAGGACACTCTGGGGCCAACGTCCTGACTTTC
CASSLGHSGANVLTF
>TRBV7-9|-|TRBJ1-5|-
TGTGCCAGCAGCTTAGCCCTCGGGACGCTGGGGGGGCCCCAGCATTTT
CASSLALGTLGGPQHF
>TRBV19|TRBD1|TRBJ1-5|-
TGTGCCAGTAGGCGGGACAGGGGAGTGGATCAGCCCCAGCATTTT
CASRRDRGVDQPQHF
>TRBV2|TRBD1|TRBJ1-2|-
TGTGCCAGCAGCGACAGGGTCCCTCCAAACTATGGCTACACCTTC
CASSDRVPPNYGYTF
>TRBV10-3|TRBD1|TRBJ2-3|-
TGTGCCATTGGACAGGGCTCGATCACAGATACGCAGTATTTT
CAIGQGSITDTQYF
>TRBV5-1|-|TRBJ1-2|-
TGCGCCAGCAGCAGGGACTGGGATGGCTACACCTTC
CASSRDWDGYTF
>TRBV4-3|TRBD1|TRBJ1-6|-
TGCGCCAGCAGCCCCGGACAGGGACAGGTTTCACCCCTCCACTTT
CASSPGQGQVSPLHF